This TCR beta chain was recovered during a study of glioma-infiltrating T cells. V lost 5 bases to trimming and J lost 7 bases; unmatched junction nucleotides: 9. Per the germline V gene, CDR1 is SGHTA and CDR2 is FQGNSA. The CDR3 sequence is 16 residues long. The iRepertoire nested amplicon-rescue multiplex PCR amplified TCR alpha and beta CDR3s from RNA. TCRdb ran MiXCR on the multiplex PCR reads and lists one entry per CDR3 protein. The sample consists of more than 350,000 distinct CDR3 sequences, approximately 42% of them appearing once. Worth noting for this clonotype: Its antigen remains unidentified.

Overall study results and limits: A blood CDR3 motif signature was depleted in highly divergent patients. Non-neoplastic patients had below-expected tissue-blood divergence, while all gliomas exceeded expectation. Very few CDR3 sequences were shared between tissue and blood.

The chain links TRBV7-2 to TRBJ2-7; 15 bases line up with TRBD2. The receptor was isolated from a human donor with low-grade glioma or glioblastoma, undergoing nonglioma brain surgery, or in good health (not recorded which). What was sequenced was glioma tissue, nonneoplastic brain tissue, or PBMCs (not recorded which). DNA of the CDR3: TGTGCCAGCAGCCCCGAGGGACTAGCGGGAGGAGATGAGCAGTACTTC. Amino acid sequence: CASSPEGLAGGDEQYF.